This TCR beta chain was documented in a study of OX40 agonist ivuxolimab in advanced cancers. General study findings and limits: The average count of expanded clones was higher among CD8+ T cells than among CD4+. Some nonresponders likewise displayed low normalized T-cell clonal expansion.

Regarding this clone: The antigen remains unidentified.

The method was immunoSEQ multiplex PCR; TCRdb's version includes in-frame clones alone and lacks a portion of them. The repertoire includes over 35,000 clones, 80% to 90% of them detected once, and 40% to 45% sits in the top ten. With 5 bases removed from V and 2 bases from J, the gap between germline ends came to 12 bases. The CDR3 is made up of 14 amino acids. Per the germline V gene, CDR1 is SGHVS and CDR2 is FNYEAQ. The sequenced sample was CD4+ or CD8+ T cells sorted from blood, obtained in a trial of the OX40 agonist ivuxolimab. The chain couples TRBV7-6 to TRBJ1-1; no firm D call. The receptor's source is an adult with an advanced solid tumor such as melanoma, head and neck, liver or kidney cancer. CDR3 region: CASSHSGVNTEAFF. The CDR3 DNA is TGTGCCAGCAGCCATAGTGGGGTTAACACTGAAGCTTTCTTT.